This T cell receptor (beta chain) was found in a study of blood T cell repertoires in COVID-19. Across the whole study: Sample material is recorded as cDNA or gDNA derived from T cells, B-cell-depleted T cells, or PBMCs.

In the authors' methods: Nucleated cell number was recorded as an estimate derived from reference gene primer amplification. Here immunoSEQ multiplex PCR was the method, and the copy in TCRdb shows in-frame clones only, minus some. The V and J calls and clone size come from that table; D and trimming were worked out from the DNA. The sample consists of a few hundred thousand clones, roughly 84% of them appearing once. Material: peripheral blood. The receptor comes from a human donor with COVID-19, enrolled during active disease. The donor label of this sample is uncertain.

The CDR3 coding sequence is TGTGCCAGCAGTTTTCGACAGGGGCCCTACGAGCAGTACTTC. Amino acids: CASSFRQGPYEQYF. The chain recombines TRBV28 with TRBJ2-7, with 8 bases lining up with TRBD1. The V segment lost 3 bases and the J segment 2 bases; nucleotides outside the gene matches: 3. Germline values: CDR1 MDHEN, CDR2 SYDVKM. The CDR3 is 14 residues long.